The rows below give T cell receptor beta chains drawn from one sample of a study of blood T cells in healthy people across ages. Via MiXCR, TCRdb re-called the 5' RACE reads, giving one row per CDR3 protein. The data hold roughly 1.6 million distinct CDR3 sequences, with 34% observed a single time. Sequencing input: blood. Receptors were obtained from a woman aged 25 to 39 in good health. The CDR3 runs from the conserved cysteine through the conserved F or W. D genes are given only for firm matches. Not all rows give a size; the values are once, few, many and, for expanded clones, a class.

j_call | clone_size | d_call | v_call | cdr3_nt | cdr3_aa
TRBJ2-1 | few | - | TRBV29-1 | TGCAGCGTTGTGGGTATAGGGCAGGTACGGGACAATGAGCAGTTCTTC | CSVVGIGQVRDNEQFF
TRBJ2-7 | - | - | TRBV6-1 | TGTGCCTTAAACAGGGCTGGGCCATACGAGCAGTACTTC | CALNRAGPYEQYF
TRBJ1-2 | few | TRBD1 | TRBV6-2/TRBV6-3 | TGTGCCAGCAGTACGGTACCCACAGGGGCTAGAGGCTACACCTTC | CASSTVPTGARGYTF
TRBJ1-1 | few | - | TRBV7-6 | TGTGCCAGCAGCCAAACCCCGACGGGGGCTGAAGCTTTCTTT | CASSQTPTGAEAFF
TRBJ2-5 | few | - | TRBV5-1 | TGCGCCAGCAGCGTACCTTTTACAGGGCAAGAGACCCAGTACTTC | CASSVPFTGQETQYF
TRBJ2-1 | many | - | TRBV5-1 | TGCGCCAGCAGCTACAGAGGAGTAGATGAGCAGTTCTTC | CASSYRGVDEQFF
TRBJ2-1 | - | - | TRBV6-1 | TGTGCCAGCAGTGAGCGGGCTCACAGGGAGACTGGATCCTACAATGAGCAGTTCTTC | CASSERAHRETGSYNEQFF
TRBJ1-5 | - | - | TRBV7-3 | TGTGCCAGGAGCTTGAGGCAGGGGCAAGAGCATTTT | CARSLRQGQEHF
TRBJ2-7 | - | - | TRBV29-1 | TGCAGCGTTGCTAGCCCTCGAGCCTACGAGCAGTACTTC | CSVASPRAYEQYF
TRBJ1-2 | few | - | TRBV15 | TGTGCCACCAGCAGAGACAAGGAGGTGGCTGGCTACACCTTC | CATSRDKEVAGYTF
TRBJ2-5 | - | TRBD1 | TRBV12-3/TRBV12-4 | TGTGCCAGCAGTTTTAAGAGCCGGGACAGGGGGATCGGAGGGACCCAGTACTTC | CASSFKSRDRGIGGTQYF
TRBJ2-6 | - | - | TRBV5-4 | TGTGCCAGCAGCTTGGCGGCGGCGGGACTCCTTTCTGGGGCCAACGTCCTGACTTTC | CASSLAAAGLLSGANVLTF
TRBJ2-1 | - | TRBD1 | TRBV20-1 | TGCAGTGCTTCCCGGGACAGCCTACACAATGAGCAGTTCTTC | CSASRDSLHNEQFF
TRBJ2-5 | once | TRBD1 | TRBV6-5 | TGTGCCAGCAGTTACTACGGACAGGGGGCTCAAGAGACCCAGTACTTC | CASSYYGQGAQETQYF
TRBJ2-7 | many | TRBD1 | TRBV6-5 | TGTGCCAGCAGCCCCGGGACAGGGAGTCCATACGAGCAGTACTTC | CASSPGTGSPYEQYF
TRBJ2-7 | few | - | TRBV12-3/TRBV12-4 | TGTGCCAGCAGTTTAACGGCTGACGACGAGCAGTACTTC | CASSLTADDEQYF
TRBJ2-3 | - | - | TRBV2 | TGTGCCAGCAGTGCGGGGATATTCGCAGATGCGCAGTATTTT | CASSAGIFADAQYF
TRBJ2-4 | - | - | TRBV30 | TGTGCCTGGAGTGGAGGATCATGGCTGGGGGAGCAGTACTTC | CAWSGGSWLGEQYF
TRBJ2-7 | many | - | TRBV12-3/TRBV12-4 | TGTGCCAGCATGCCCGACCTAGCGAGCTACGAGCAGTACTTC | CASMPDLASYEQYF
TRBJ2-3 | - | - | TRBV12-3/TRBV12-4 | TGTGCCAGCAGTTTCGCCCCTGACTTGGGAGATACGCAGTATTTT | CASSFAPDLGDTQYF
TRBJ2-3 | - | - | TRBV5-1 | TGCGCCAGCAGCTCAGGCGAGCTCACAGATACGCAGTATTTT | CASSSGELTDTQYF
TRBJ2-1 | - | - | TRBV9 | TGTGCCAGCAGCGGCGCGGGGGACAATGAGCGGTTCTTC | CASSGAGDNERFF
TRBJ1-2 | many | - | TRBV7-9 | TGTGCCAGCAGCGCAATGGACATTTCGAACTATGGCTACACCTTC | CASSAMDISNYGYTF
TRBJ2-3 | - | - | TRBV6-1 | TGTGCCAGCAGTCAAACCGGCGACACAGATACGCAGTATTTT | CASSQTGDTDTQYF
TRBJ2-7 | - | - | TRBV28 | TGTGCCAGCAGTCGGACACCGAGCTCCTACGAGCAGTACTTC | CASSRTPSSYEQYF
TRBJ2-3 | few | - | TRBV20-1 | TGCAGTGCTAGCGCCGAGGGGCGGGCTAACACAGATACGCAGTATTTT | CSASAEGRANTDTQYF
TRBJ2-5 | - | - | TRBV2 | TGTGCCAGCAGACGGACCGAAAACCAAGAGACCCAGTACTTC | CASRRTENQETQYF
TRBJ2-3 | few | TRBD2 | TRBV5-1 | TGCGCCAGCAGCTTGGCCCGGGGCGGGGGGTCCCGTGATACGCAGTATTTT | CASSLARGGGSRDTQYF
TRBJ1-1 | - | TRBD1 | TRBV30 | TGTGCCTGGAGTGGGTTGACAGGGGATGGAACTGAAGCTTTCTTT | CAWSGLTGDGTEAFF
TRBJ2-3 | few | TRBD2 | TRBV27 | TGTGCCAGCAGTTTAGTAGTCCTAGCGGGGGAAACTAGCACAGATACGCAGTATTTT | CASSLVVLAGETSTDTQYF
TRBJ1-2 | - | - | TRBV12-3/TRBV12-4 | TGTGCCAGCAGCCACAGGAGACTCGATGGCTACACCTTC | CASSHRRLDGYTF
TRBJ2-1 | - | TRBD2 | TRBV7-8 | TGTGCCAGCCCCTCGACTAGCGGGAGGTTCCCCGATGAGCAGTTCTTC | CASPSTSGRFPDEQFF
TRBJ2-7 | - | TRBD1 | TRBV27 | TGTGCCAGCACCTCCTTAGTCGGGACAGTGAACGAGCAGTACTTC | CASTSLVGTVNEQYF
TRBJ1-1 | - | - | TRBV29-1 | TGCAGCGTTGGAGAGACTGAAGCTTTCTTT | CSVGETEAFF
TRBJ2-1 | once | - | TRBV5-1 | TGCGCCAGCAGCCGCTTCTGGGCCCTCTATTGCAATGAGCAGTTCTTC | CASSRFWALYCNEQFF
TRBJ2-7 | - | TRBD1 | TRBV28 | TGTGCCAGCAGGCCTACAGGGGGCCCCTACGAGCAGTACTTC | CASRPTGGPYEQYF
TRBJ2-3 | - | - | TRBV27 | TGTGCCAACAGTTCCTATAGCGACATGATGTGGGATACGCAGTATTTT | CANSSYSDMMWDTQYF
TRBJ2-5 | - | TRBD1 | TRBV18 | TGTGCCAGCTCAGCCGGGACAGGGAGTCAACAGTACTTC | CASSAGTGSQQYF
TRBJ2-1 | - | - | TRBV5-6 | TGTGCCAGCACCTCGGACACCTCCTACAATGAGCAGTTCTTC | CASTSDTSYNEQFF
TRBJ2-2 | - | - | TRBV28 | TGTGCCAGCTGTCAAGCATTACGGGAGCTGTTTTTT | CASCQALRELFF
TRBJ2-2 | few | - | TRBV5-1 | TGCGCCAGCAGCTTTGGACAGAAGAACACCGGGGAGCTGTTTTTT | CASSFGQKNTGELFF
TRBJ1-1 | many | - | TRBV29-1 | TGCAGCGCAACCACAGGGATGAACACTGAAGCTTTCTTT | CSATTGMNTEAFF
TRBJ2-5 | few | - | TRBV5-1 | TGCGCCAGCCCTCCCGGGGAAGGGGAGACCCAGTACTTC | CASPPGEGETQYF
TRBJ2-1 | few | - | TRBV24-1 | TGTGCCACCGGGCTGACTGGCTCCTACAATGAGCAGTTCTTC | CATGLTGSYNEQFF
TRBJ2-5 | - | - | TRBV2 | TGTGCCAGCAGGGACTACACGGGGGAGACCCAGTACTTC | CASRDYTGETQYF